The rows below give T cell receptor beta chains drawn from one sample of a study of PD-1 blockade in classical Hodgkin lymphoma. Using immunoSEQ multiplex PCR, the repertoire was profiled, and TCRdb retains in-frame clones only, with some absent. Counted here are roughly 9,900 clones, 74% occurring once; the ten biggest clones make up around 9.6%. Sequenced here: CD8+ T cells from blood, sampled before the fourth cycle of nivolumab. These receptors all come from a human donor with classical Hodgkin lymphoma. Both conserved end residues are part of each CDR3. D genes are given only for firm matches. Size values are once, few and many counts, or a class for expanded clones, and some rows have none.

j_gene,d_gene,v_gene,abundance,CDR3nt,CDR3aa
TRBJ1-4,-,TRBV14,-,TGTGCCAGCAGCCATACCGGACCCTCAAACAATGAAAAACTGTTTTTT,CASSHTGPSNNEKLFF
TRBJ1-3,-,TRBV6-5,few,TGTGCCAGCAGTTACTCCGGGACATTCTTGTATTTT,CASSYSGTFLYF
TRBJ2-1,TRBD2,TRBV7-6,-,TGTGCCAGCAGCCCCCGGACTAGCGGGGGGCCCAACAATGAGCAGTTCTTC,CASSPRTSGGPNNEQFF
TRBJ1-1,-,TRBV30,few,TGTGCCTGGAGCGGGGATTTGAACACTGAAGCTTTCTTT,CAWSGDLNTEAFF
TRBJ2-1,TRBD2,TRBV9,-,TGTGCCAGCAGCGTAGGTGCTAGCGGCAATGAGCAGTTCTTC,CASSVGASGNEQFF
TRBJ1-3,-,TRBV2,once,TGTGCCAGCAGTGGGAGGATCGTTATCCAGAGCTCTGGAAACACCATATATTTT,CASSGRIVIQSSGNTIYF
TRBJ2-7,-,TRBV27,medium-sized,TGTGCCAGCAGTTTATCGCTAGGGTACGAGCAGTACTTC,CASSLSLGYEQYF
TRBJ2-6,-,TRBV4-1,-,TGCGCCAGCAGCCAACAGGTCTCTGGGGCCAACGTCCTGACTTTC,CASSQQVSGANVLTF
TRBJ2-7,TRBD2,TRBV4-1,-,TGCGCCAGCAGTCGACTAGCGGGCGAGTCCTACGAGCAGTACTTC,CASSRLAGESYEQYF
TRBJ2-7,TRBD2,TRBV4-3,-,TGCGCCAGCAGCCAACAACAAGGCGGGGGGACCTACGAGCAGTACTTC,CASSQQQGGGTYEQYF
TRBJ2-1,TRBD2,TRBV5-4,-,TGTGCCAGCAGCTGGGCTAGCGGCCCGGCGAATGAGCAGTTCTTC,CASSWASGPANEQFF
TRBJ2-2,TRBD1,TRBV28,few,TGTGCCACCGAGGGGGCTGGTGAAGGCGGGGAGCTGTTTTTT,CATEGAGEGGELFF
TRBJ2-3,-,TRBV2,-,TGTGCCACCAAAACTAGTTCGGCAGTCGCAGATACGCAGTATTTT,CATKTSSAVADTQYF
TRBJ1-5,-,TRBV19,-,TGTGCCAGTAGTCCGTGGGACTCTAGCAATCAGCCCCAGCATTTT,CASSPWDSSNQPQHF
TRBJ2-2,-,TRBV21-1,-,TGTGCCAGCTCGACCGGGAGAAACACCGGGGAGCTGTTTTTT,CASSTGRNTGELFF